These 8 T cell receptor beta chains were all obtained from the same sample, sequenced in a study of beta chain features in type 1 diabetes. For these TCRs, the target antigens are not known. Notes on the study in general: Moderate but significant shortening of TCRB CDR3s was recorded in all four CD4+ subsets from Type 1 diabetes patients.

The isolated RNA, all of it, was reverse transcribed, so expressed TCRB transcripts were what got sequenced. Assay used: immunoSEQ multiplex PCR; TCRdb lists only in-frame clones, some missing. The table lists 130,000 or so clones, 9% of them singletons. Sample: central memory CD4+ T cells from blood. All receptors derive from a man aged 25-40 years with type 1 diabetes.

This clone showed up just a few times. The chain combines TRBV11-2 with TRBJ1-4, with no clear D. The CDR3 has 13 residues. Looked up from germline, CDR1 is SGHAT and CDR2 is FQNNGV. The V end was cut by 1 base, the J end by 10 bases, with 10 bases between. In DNA form, the CDR3 reads TGTGCCAGCAGCTTAGCGGATAGAGGAAAACTGTTTTTT. This encodes CASSLADRGKLFF.

J is TRBJ2-1 and V is TRBV2, with 9 bases that match TRBD1. J was trimmed by 8 bases and V by 6 bases; bases with no gene match: 5. CDR3 length: 13 residues. The V gene's germline CDR1 is SNHLY and CDR2 FYNNEI. The CDR3 protein is CASSRDREHEQFF. The CDR3 DNA follows: TGTGCCAGCAGCCGGGACAGGGAACATGAGCAGTTCTTC.

The CDR3 region is CASSFQGIHEQYF. The CDR3 bases are TGTGCCAGCAGCTTCCAGGGGATCCACGAGCAGTACTTC. The rearrangement links TRBV11-2 to TRBJ2-7; TRBD1 might be the D (6 bases). Germline assignment: CDR1 SGHAT and CDR2 FQNNGV. Trimming shortened V by 3 bases and J by 5 bases, and 11 bases separated the two germline ends. This CDR3 region has 13 residues.

The chain is built from TRBV4-2 and TRBJ2-7; D is perhaps TRBD1 (5 bases). V shed 2 bases and J shed 6 bases, with 11 bases lying between them. The CDR3 totals 13 residues. The germline gives CDR1 LGHNA, CDR2 YNFKEQ. The CDR3 is CASSQLRVSEQYF. DNA for the CDR3: TGTGCCAGCAGCCAACTCAGGGTGAGCGAGCAGTACTTC.

This clone was counted a few times. The chain uses TRBV28 and TRBJ1-5; D possibly corresponds to TRBD1 (5 bases). Germline CDR1 reads MDHEN; CDR2 reads SYDVKM. The CDR3 is made up of 16 amino acids. V dropped 4 bases and J dropped 2 bases, with 15 bases sitting between them. The DNA of the CDR3 is TGTGCCAGCAGTTCTACGACAGTCGCCGGCAATCAGCCCCAGCATTTT. It yields the protein CASSSTTVAGNQPQHF.

This clone was counted between two and nine times. This chain links TRBV5-4 with TRBJ2-2, with 9 bases lining up with TRBD1. The CDR3 totals 14 residues. Germline V gene lookup returns CDR1 SGHNT and CDR2 YYREEE (reference sequence). Germline trimming cut 5 bases from V and 7 bases from J; bases unmatched to any gene: 6. The CDR3 sequence is CASRPQGAYGELFF. CDR3 sequence (DNA): TGTGCCAGCAGACCACAGGGGGCTTACGGGGAGCTGTTTTTT.

The chain has TRBV5-1 and TRBJ2-5; 11 positions match TRBD2. After removal of 5 bases from V and 0 bases from J, the junction contained 3 bases not matched to a gene. Germline V gives CDR1 SGHRS, CDR2 YFSETQ. The CDR3 has 15 amino acids. The DNA for the CDR3 is TGCGCCAGCAGTCGACTAGCGGGGAACCAAGAGACCCAGTACTTC. Translated: CASSRLAGNQETQYF.

This clone was found a few times. Other DNA sequences in the sample encode the same CDR3. J is TRBJ2-3 and V is TRBV4-1, with 12 bases fitting TRBD2. With 4 bases clipped from V and 2 bases from J, the junction kept 4 bases outside the gene matches. The CDR3 has 16 amino acids. CDR1 MGHRA and CDR2 YSYEKL come from the germline V gene. The CDR3 is CASSPRLAGDTDTQYF. CDR3 nucleotides: TGCGCCAGCAGCCCCCGACTAGCGGGAGACACAGATACGCAGTATTTT.